This is a list of T cell receptor beta chains from one sample in a study of T cells expressing NK-cell markers. TCRdb reprocessed the 5' RACE reads, with one entry per CDR3 protein and no DNA. The repertoire table contains about 410,000 distinct CDR3 sequences. Sequenced sample: blood T cells: a sorted CD56 or NKG2C T cell subset, CD4+ or CD8+ T cells, or bulk PBMC T cells (not recorded which). The origin of the receptors is a woman aged 45-59 years in good health. The CDR3 runs from the conserved cysteine through the conserved F or W.

>TRBV12-3/TRBV12-4|TRBJ2-3
CASRSSGRPDTQYF
>TRBV11-2|TRBJ2-5
CASVPWDRVRETQYF
>TRBV7-9|TRBJ2-1
CASGGFKFRSYNEQFF
>TRBV6-6|TRBJ2-1
CASSLLLSDRGRRNEQFF
>TRBV20-1|TRBJ2-7
CSARAVGRWEQYF
>TRBV2|TRBJ2-2
CASSEAGARTGELFF
>TRBV12-3/TRBV12-4|TRBJ1-5
CASRRTSSQPQHF
>TRBV14|TRBJ2-1
CASSHGGSGEQFF
>TRBV7-2|TRBJ2-5
CASSSGGRAPQETQYF
>TRBV15|TRBJ2-3
CATSRGGLAPQYF
>TRBV6-6|TRBJ1-1
CTADAGSEAFF
>TRBV2|TRBJ2-5
CASSGSEKETQYF
>TRBV5-6|TRBJ2-1
CASSLGTGAANEQFF
>TRBV19|TRBJ2-4
CASSTGPPGDIQYF
>TRBV6-5|TRBJ2-1
CASSQTTPGRNEQFF
>TRBV4-1|TRBJ1-5
CASSQGGTANRPQHF
>TRBV24-1|TRBJ2-2
CATSDLARGRTGELFF
>TRBV3-1|TRBJ2-3
CASSPRPLAGGRTDTQYF
>TRBV27|TRBJ2-1
CASSDAGTSRTNEQFF
>TRBV19|TRBJ1-2
CASTSRRGAAYGYTF
>TRBV12-3/TRBV12-4|TRBJ2-2
CASSTETGELFF
>TRBV27|TRBJ2-7
CASSLSTGGLEQYF
>TRBV5-1|TRBJ2-1
CASSLDLPGSWEQFF
>TRBV3-1|TRBJ2-1
CASSQDSLAYNEQFF
>TRBV3-1|TRBJ2-5
CASMRALPGGETQYF
>TRBV20-1|TRBJ2-1
CSAGPPRGPDEQFF
>TRBV5-1|TRBJ2-2
CATWQPNTGELFF
>TRBV27|TRBJ2-1
CASRSTSGRVTVNEQFF
>TRBV5-1|TRBJ2-3
CASSLGTGGSTDTQYF
>TRBV12-3/TRBV12-4|TRBJ2-2
CASSLLRTSGAGLFF
>TRBV15|TRBJ2-5
CATSLDGETQYF
>TRBV4-1|TRBJ2-6
CASSQPPDSSGANVLTF
>TRBV27|TRBJ1-5
CASSLSRGEYSNQPQHF
>TRBV20-1|TRBJ2-7
CSARDPNSYEQYF
>TRBV29-1|TRBJ2-2
CSVGNRDRGPGELFF
>TRBV28|TRBJ2-2
CASRQTSGRVESTGELFF